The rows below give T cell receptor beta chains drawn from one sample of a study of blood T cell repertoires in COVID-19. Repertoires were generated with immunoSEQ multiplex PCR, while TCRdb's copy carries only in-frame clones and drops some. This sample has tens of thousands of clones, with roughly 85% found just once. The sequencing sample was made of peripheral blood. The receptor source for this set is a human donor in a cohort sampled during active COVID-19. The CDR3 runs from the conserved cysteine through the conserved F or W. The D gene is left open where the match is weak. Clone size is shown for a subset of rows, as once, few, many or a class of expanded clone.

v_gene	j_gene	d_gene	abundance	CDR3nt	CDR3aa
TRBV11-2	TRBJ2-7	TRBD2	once	TGTGCCAGCAGCAGAACCGGGACTAGCGGTATCTACGAGCAGTACTTC	CASSRTGTSGIYEQYF
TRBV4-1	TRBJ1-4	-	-	TGCGCCAGCAGCCGGGACATTGGCCGCACTAATGAAAAACTGTTTTTT	CASSRDIGRTNEKLFF
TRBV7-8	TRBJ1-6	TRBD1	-	TGTGCCAGCAGCGCCGGACAGGGAGCGGACTCACCCCTCCACTTT	CASSAGQGADSPLHF
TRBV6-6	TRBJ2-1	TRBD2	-	TGTGCCAGCGAGGGGTGGGGACTAGCGGGAGGCAAGCAGTTCTTC	CASEGWGLAGGKQFF
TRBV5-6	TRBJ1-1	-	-	TGTGCCAGCAGCTTGGGAGGGTTCGGGAACACTGAAGCTTTCTTT	CASSLGGFGNTEAFF
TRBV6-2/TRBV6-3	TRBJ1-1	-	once	TGTGCCAGCAGTTCTCCTAGCCGGATGAACACTGAAGCTTTCTTT	CASSSPSRMNTEAFF
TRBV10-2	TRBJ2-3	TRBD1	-	TGCGCCAGCAGTGAGGACAGGGGCCCAGATACGCAGTATTTT	CASSEDRGPDTQYF
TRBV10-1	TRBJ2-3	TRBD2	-	TGCGCCAGCAGTGATAGCGGGAAGCTCGGCACAGATACGCAGTATTTT	CASSDSGKLGTDTQYF
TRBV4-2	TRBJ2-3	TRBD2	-	TGTGCCAGCAGCCAAGATGGGCTAGCGGCCTCTAGCACAGATACGCAGTATTTT	CASSQDGLAASSTDTQYF
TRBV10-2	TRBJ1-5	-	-	TGCGCCAGCAGTGGGTGGGGACAAAATAGCAATCAGCCCCAGCATTTT	CASSGWGQNSNQPQHF
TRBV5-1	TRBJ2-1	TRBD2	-	TGCGCCAGCAGCTTGGGGTTGCTAGCGGGGGGAGACAATGAGCAGTTCTTC	CASSLGLLAGGDNEQFF
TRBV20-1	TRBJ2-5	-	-	TGCAGTGCCCTGTTGGAGACCCAGTACTTC	CSALLETQYF
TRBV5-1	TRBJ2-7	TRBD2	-	TGCGCCAGCAGCTACGGGGGTAGCGGGAGCTCCTACGAGCAGTACTTC	CASSYGGSGSSYEQYF
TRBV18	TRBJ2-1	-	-	TGTGCCAGCTCACCCTCGCAGGGGGGTAAAAATGAGCAGTTCTTC	CASSPSQGGKNEQFF
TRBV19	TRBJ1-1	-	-	TGTGCCAGTAGTACCGACAGGAACACTGAAGCTTTCTTT	CASSTDRNTEAFF
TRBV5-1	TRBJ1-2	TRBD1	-	TGCGCCAGCAGCCCAGGGGGCCAGGATAACGGCTACACCTTC	CASSPGGQDNGYTF
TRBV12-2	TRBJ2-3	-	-	TGTGCAAGTCCCACTTTGCGGCGGCTCACAGATACGCAGTATTTT	CASPTLRRLTDTQYF
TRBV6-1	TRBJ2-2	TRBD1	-	TGTGCCAGCAGTGAAGGGACAGGGGCCTCCACCGGGGAGCTGTTTTTT	CASSEGTGASTGELFF
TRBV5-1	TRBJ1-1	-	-	TGCGCCAGCAGTTATGACCCAAACGGAGTTTCTGAAGCTTTCTTT	CASSYDPNGVSEAFF
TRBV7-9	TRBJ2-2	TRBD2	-	TGTGCCAGCAGCCAACCCACTAGCGTAAACACCGGGGAGCTGTTTTTT	CASSQPTSVNTGELFF
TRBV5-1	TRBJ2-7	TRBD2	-	TGCGCCAGCAGCATCGGGACTAGCGGGGCCTACGAGCAGTACTTC	CASSIGTSGAYEQYF
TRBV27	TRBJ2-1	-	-	TGTGCCAGCAGTCTAGAACACTCGAATTTCTACAATGAGCAGTTCTTC	CASSLEHSNFYNEQFF
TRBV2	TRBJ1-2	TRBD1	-	TGTGCCAGCAGCCCAGGACAGGGGGTCTATGGCTACACCTTC	CASSPGQGVYGYTF
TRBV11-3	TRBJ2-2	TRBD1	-	TGTGCCAGCAGCTTGCTGGGACAGGCGGCCGGGGAGCTGTTTTTT	CASSLLGQAAGELFF
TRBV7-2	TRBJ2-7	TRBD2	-	TGTGCCAGCAGCTTAGTTACTAGCGGAAATTACGAGCAGTACTTC	CASSLVTSGNYEQYF
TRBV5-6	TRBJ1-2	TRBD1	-	TGTGCCAGCAGCCAGAGGACAGGGGGAGGGTATGGCTACACCTTC	CASSQRTGGGYGYTF
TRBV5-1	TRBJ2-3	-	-	TGCGCCAGCAGCTTGAGAGGTCTGCTAACAGATACGCAGTATTTT	CASSLRGLLTDTQYF
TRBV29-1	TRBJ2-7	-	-	TGCAGCGTTGAAGGCATCGAGGGGAGGTTCTACGAGCAGTACTTC	CSVEGIEGRFYEQYF
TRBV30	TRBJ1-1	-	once	TGTGCCCGGACGGACTTTTTTCGGGGTACTGAAGCTTTCTTT	CARTDFFRGTEAFF
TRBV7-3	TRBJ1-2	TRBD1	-	TGTGCCAGCAGCTCCTCGCCAGGACAGGTGGCTGGCTACACCTTC	CASSSSPGQVAGYTF
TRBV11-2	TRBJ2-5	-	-	TGTGCCAGCAGCCCAGGGGCCGGAACATTAGGGACCCAGTACTTC	CASSPGAGTLGTQYF
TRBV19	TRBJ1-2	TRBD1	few	TGTGCCAGTAGTTCGGGGACAGGGAATAACTACGGCTACACCTTC	CASSSGTGNNYGYTF
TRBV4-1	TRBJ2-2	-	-	TGCGCCAGCAGCCAAGTTGGCAGGGGTCACGACAGGAGAAACACCGGGGAGCTGTTTTTT	CASSQVGRGHDRRNTGELFF
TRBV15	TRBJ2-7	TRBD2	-	TGTGCCACCAGCACACGGACGGGAGGGACCTACGAGCAGTACTTC	CATSTRTGGTYEQYF
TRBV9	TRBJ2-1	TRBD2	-	TGTGCCAGCAGCGTAACGGGACTAGCGGGCAATGAGCAGTTCTTC	CASSVTGLAGNEQFF
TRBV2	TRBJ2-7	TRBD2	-	TGTGCCAGCAGAGGGACTAGCTCCTACGAGCAGTACTTC	CASRGTSSYEQYF
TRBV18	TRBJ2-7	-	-	TGTGCCAGCTCACCTTATAGCTCCTACGAGCAGTACTTC	CASSPYSSYEQYF
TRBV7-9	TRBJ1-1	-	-	TGTGCCAGCAGCTTGGAGTCGAACACTGAAGCTTTCTTT	CASSLESNTEAFF
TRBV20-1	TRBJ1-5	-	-	TGCAGTGCTAGTGGGGCGAATCAGCCCCAGCATTTT	CSASGANQPQHF
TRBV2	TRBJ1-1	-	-	TGTGCCAGCAGTGAACGTCGTGAGGTAGCTTTCTTT	CASSERREVAFF
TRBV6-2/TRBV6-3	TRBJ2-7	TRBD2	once	TGTGCCAGCAGCCCTCGGACTAGCGGATCCTACGAGCAGTACTTC	CASSPRTSGSYEQYF
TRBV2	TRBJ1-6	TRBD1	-	TGTGCCAGCAGTGAAACCGGGACAGGGAATAATTCACCCCTCCACTTT	CASSETGTGNNSPLHF